A selection of T cell receptor beta chains follows, all from one sample in a study of cytomegalovirus exposure and HLA in healthy donors. Profiling relied on immunoSEQ multiplex PCR, and the TCRdb table lists in-frame clones only, not all of them. The table shows some 200,000 clones, with roughly 83% occurring only once. The sequenced sample consisted of PBMCs. These receptors originate from a male donor in good health and CMV-seropositive. Each CDR3 is given with its conserved first and last residue. D genes are given only for firm matches. Clone sizes are given selectively: once, few, many, or a class where the clone is expanded.

CDR3,DNA,size,J,D,V
CASSLSAGRGTEAFF,TGTGCCAGCAGCTTAAGTGCGGGCCGAGGCACTGAAGCTTTCTTT,NA,TRBJ1-1,NA,TRBV11-2
CASSPPTMGSNTGELFF,TGTGCCAGCAGCCCACCGACTATGGGCAGTAACACCGGGGAGCTGTTTTTT,NA,TRBJ2-2,NA,TRBV11-3
CASSQNLGQNYGYTF,TGCGCCAGCAGCCAGAATCTGGGACAGAACTATGGCTACACCTTC,NA,TRBJ1-2,TRBD1,TRBV4-1
CASSPMELIGAIYF,TGTGCCAGCAGTCCCATGGAGTTAATCGGCGCCATATATTTT,NA,TRBJ1-3,NA,TRBV6-1
CASSFPPREELFF,TGTGCCAGCAGCTTTCCCCCCCGAGAGGAGCTGTTTTTT,few,TRBJ2-2,NA,TRBV7-3
CASSRSAGAGVTDTQYF,TGTGCCAGCAGTCGAAGCGCCGGAGCGGGGGTCACAGATACGCAGTATTTT,NA,TRBJ2-3,TRBD2,TRBV2
CASSVAASGGMETQYF,TGTGCCAGCAGCGTAGCGGCTAGCGGGGGAATGGAGACCCAGTACTTC,NA,TRBJ2-5,TRBD2,TRBV9
CASIPGTSGRYEQYF,TGTGCCAGCATCCCAGGGACTAGCGGGAGGTACGAGCAGTACTTC,NA,TRBJ2-7,TRBD2,TRBV6-6
CASSTTGGPPYEQYF,TGTGCCAGCAGTACTACAGGGGGTCCCCCCTACGAGCAGTACTTC,NA,TRBJ2-7,TRBD1,TRBV6-5
CASSQGKTGVGRNQPQHF,TGCGCCAGCAGCCAAGGGAAGACAGGGGTGGGTCGCAATCAGCCCCAGCATTTT,NA,TRBJ1-5,TRBD1,TRBV4-1
CASRSGTGVYEQYF,TGTGCCAGCAGGTCCGGGACAGGGGTCTACGAGCAGTACTTC,NA,TRBJ2-7,TRBD1,TRBV7-2
CASSEGLWNTGELFF,TGTGCCAGCAGTGAAGGACTCTGGAACACCGGGGAGCTGTTTTTT,NA,TRBJ2-2,NA,TRBV2
CASSIEAGRQETQYF,TGTGCCAGTAGTATAGAGGCGGGCCGCCAAGAGACCCAGTACTTC,few,TRBJ2-5,NA,TRBV19
CASSSRQIGNTEAFF,TGTGCCAGCAGCTCGAGACAGATTGGGAACACTGAAGCTTTCTTT,few,TRBJ1-1,NA,TRBV7-9
CASSQDPGWDTEAFF,TGCGCCAGCAGCCAAGACCCAGGGTGGGACACTGAAGCTTTCTTT,NA,TRBJ1-1,NA,TRBV4-3
CASSVSGGAGRETQYF,TGTGCCAGCAGTGTCTCAGGGGGCGCAGGCAGAGAGACCCAGTACTTC,NA,TRBJ2-5,TRBD1,TRBV25-1
CASSAGGSNQPQHF,TGTGCCAGCAGTGCCGGGGGGAGCAATCAGCCCCAGCATTTT,few,TRBJ1-5,NA,TRBV28
CASSPRTSRSDTQYF,TGTGCCAGCAGCCCCCGGACTAGCAGGTCAGATACGCAGTATTTT,NA,TRBJ2-3,TRBD2,TRBV7-2
CASSDRATSGRRSTGELFF,TGTGCCAGCAGTGACAGGGCGACTAGCGGGAGAAGATCCACCGGGGAGCTGTTTTTT,NA,TRBJ2-2,TRBD2,TRBV6-4
CASSPTSGPHNEQFF,TGTGCCAGCAGCCCGACTAGCGGGCCTCACAATGAGCAGTTCTTC,NA,TRBJ2-1,TRBD2,TRBV7-3
CASTGQVPTDTQYF,TGTGCCAGCACCGGACAGGTTCCCACAGATACGCAGTATTTT,NA,TRBJ2-3,TRBD1,TRBV2
CASSVAGERSQPQHF,TGTGCCAGCAGCGTAGCAGGGGAGAGGAGTCAGCCCCAGCATTTT,NA,TRBJ1-5,NA,TRBV9
CASSRIDRGHQPQHF,TGTGCCAGCAGCAGGATTGACAGGGGGCATCAGCCCCAGCATTTT,NA,TRBJ1-5,TRBD1,TRBV5-6
CSYTGTGYETQYF,TGCAGCTACACCGGGACAGGGTATGAAACGCAGTATTTT,NA,TRBJ2-3,TRBD1,TRBV29-1
CASRTTGIIYGYTF,TGTGCCAGCAGAACGACAGGGATTATCTATGGCTACACCTTC,NA,TRBJ1-2,TRBD1,TRBV28
CAGSRVCGNQPQHF,TGTGCCGGCTCGCGGGTATGTGGCAATCAGCCCCAGCATTTT,NA,TRBJ1-5,NA,TRBV6-4
CAIRPGDRGQSGELFF,TGTGCCATCAGACCCGGGGACAGGGGGCAATCCGGGGAGCTGTTTTTT,few,TRBJ2-2,TRBD1,TRBV10-3
CASSLSSYEQYF,TGCGCCAGCAGCTTGTCCAGTTACGAGCAGTACTTC,NA,TRBJ2-7,NA,TRBV5-1
CASSYEGSYGYTF,TGTGCCAGCAGTTACGAGGGCAGCTATGGCTACACCTTC,NA,TRBJ1-2,NA,TRBV6-5
CAISEQGQGANSPLHF,TGTGCCATCAGTGAGCAAGGGCAGGGGGCGAATTCACCCCTCCACTTT,NA,TRBJ1-6,TRBD1,TRBV10-3
CASSLGAGEKLFF,TGCGCCAGCAGCTTGGGGGCCGGCGAAAAACTGTTTTTT,once,TRBJ1-4,NA,TRBV5-1
CASSFPSTSGSSYEQYF,TGTGCCAGCAGTTTCCCATCGACTAGCGGGAGTTCGTACGAGCAGTACTTC,NA,TRBJ2-7,TRBD2,TRBV28
CASSQEGARETQYF,TGCGCCAGCAGCCAAGAAGGCGCCAGGGAGACCCAGTACTTC,once,TRBJ2-5,NA,TRBV4-1
CASSDRGITGELFF,TGTGCCAGCAGCGATCGCGGGATCACCGGGGAGCTGTTTTTT,NA,TRBJ2-2,NA,TRBV7-9
CASSEALTREQYF,TGTGCCAGCAGTGAAGCGCTTACTCGCGAGCAGTACTTC,NA,TRBJ2-7,NA,TRBV2
CASSPRAAAGGTGEKLFF,TGTGCCAGCAGCCCCAGGGCCGCAGCAGGGGGTACGGGTGAAAAACTGTTTTTT,NA,TRBJ1-4,TRBD1,TRBV7-2
CATSRELGGARGYTF,TGTGCCACCAGCAGAGAACTTGGGGGCGCTCGTGGCTACACCTTC,NA,TRBJ1-2,NA,TRBV15
CAWSVTATPYGYTF,TGTGCCTGGAGTGTAACAGCAACTCCCTATGGCTACACCTTC,NA,TRBJ1-2,NA,TRBV30
CASSYASGGNQPQHF,TGTGCCAGCAGTTACGCCAGCGGTGGCAATCAGCCCCAGCATTTT,NA,TRBJ1-5,NA,TRBV6-5
CATAVGGGQTDTQYF,TGTGCCACCGCGGTCGGGGGGGGGCAGACAGATACGCAGTATTTT,once,TRBJ2-3,TRBD2,TRBV5-4
CASSMGLTWTGIHNEQFF,TGTGCCAGTAGTATGGGCCTGACATGGACAGGGATTCACAATGAGCAGTTCTTC,NA,TRBJ2-1,TRBD1,TRBV19
CSVEGTGANEKLFF,TGCAGCGTTGAGGGGACAGGAGCTAATGAAAAACTGTTTTTT,NA,TRBJ1-4,TRBD1,TRBV29-1
CASSYSPGANTGELFF,TGTGCCAGCAGTTACTCCCCGGGTGCAAACACCGGGGAGCTGTTTTTT,few,TRBJ2-2,NA,TRBV6-5